This T cell receptor beta chain was captured in a study of OX40 agonist ivuxolimab in advanced cancers. The table came from immunoSEQ multiplex PCR; TCRdb's copy has only in-frame clones and leaves some out. Of over 75,000 clones listed, more than 85% are singletons. V was pared by 4 bases and J by 5 bases, with 18 bases between. This CDR3 contains 15 residues. Germline V gene data show CDR1 as SGHDT and CDR2 as YYEEEE. This TCR was sampled from an adult with an advanced solid tumor such as melanoma, head and neck, liver or kidney cancer. Source: CD4+ or CD8+ T cells sorted from blood, taken in a trial of the OX40 agonist ivuxolimab. The V gene is TRBV5-6, the J gene TRBJ1-2; D remains ambiguous. CDR3 DNA: TGTGCCAGCAGCGACGGGAGACTTCCGCGGTATGGCTACACCTTC. The encoded protein is CASSDGRLPRYGYTF. The complete variable domain, with remaining parts taken from reference TRBV5-6 and TRBJ1-2, reads DAGVTQSPTHLIKTRGQQVTLRCSPKSGHDTVSWYQQALGQGPQFIFQYYEEEERQRGNFPDRFSGHQFPNYSSELNVNALLLGDSALYLCASSDGRLPRYGYTFGSGTRLTVV.